The 2 T cell receptor beta chains reported below all come from one sample, sequenced in a study of human T cells and chemical hapten exposure. Time point of the sample: pre-sensitization, week 0. The treatment was: therapeutic diphenylcyclopropenone sensitization with weekly scalp DPC. TCRdb itself ran the RACE reads through MiXCR, one entry per CDR3 protein. In the table there are 250,000 or so distinct CDR3 sequences, around 7.7% of which are singletons. Sequencing was performed on whole blood, taken in connection with sensitization to the hapten diphenylcyclopropenone (DPC). The receptor set was obtained from a man younger than 35 with alopecia areata. Some clones in this sample may be carry-over from other donors' samples.

This clonotype was seen a few times. The V gene is TRBV5-1, the J gene TRBJ2-7; a possible D gene is TRBD1 (7 bases). V dropped 7 bases and J dropped 6 bases, with 20 bases sitting between them. Per the germline V gene, CDR1 is SGHRS and CDR2 is YFSETQ. This CDR3 spans 14 amino acids. In DNA, the CDR3 is TGCGCCAGCGGCTCGGAGGGGGCCCAGACCGAGCAGTACTTC. As protein: CASGSEGAQTEQYF.

This clonotype showed up just a few times. CDR3 bases: TGTGCCAGCAGCGTAGCAGGGGCTGGGGCCAACGTCCTGACTTTC. Protein: CASSVAGAGANVLTF. The rearrangement joins TRBV9 to TRBJ2-6, with D perhaps matching TRBD1 (6 bases). The CDR3 is made up of 15 amino acids. Germline CDR1 SGDLS, CDR2 YYNGEE. V was cut by 0 bases and J by 2 bases, with 6 bases left in between.